These 4 T cell receptor beta chains were all obtained from the same sample, sequenced in a study of blood T cell repertoires in COVID-19 (dated by TCRdb to 2020 to 2022). The library relied on the immunoSEQ multiplex PCR assay. Not all clones reach the TCRdb copy of this immuneACCESS table, which keeps in-frame sequences only. Checked studies attribute under half of the gap to unresolved V genes and leave the rest unexplained. The sample has more than 50,000 clones on record, around 89% of them singletons. The top ten hold almost 4% of the sample. The sequencing sample was made of peripheral blood. These receptors all stem from a human donor in a cohort sampled during active COVID-19.

The rearrangement joins TRBV21-1 to TRBJ2-6; the table's D gene call, TRBD1, was not cross checked with the DNA. TRBV21-1 is designated a pseudogene. This CDR3 has 20 amino acids. The DNA of the CDR3 is TGTGCCAGCAGCAAAGAGACCCTAGGGGGAGTGTTCTCTGGGGCCAACGTCCTGACTTTC. Protein: CASSKETLGGVFSGANVLTF.

The chain joins TRBV19 to TRBJ2-7; D not resolved. Germline V gene lookup returns CDR1 LNHDA and CDR2 SQIVND (reference sequence). V lost 5 bases and J lost 4, with 15 bases in between. CDR3 length: 14 residues. CDR3 loop: CASSPSPPGYEQYF. CDR3 DNA: TGTGCCAGTAGTCCATCCCCCCCCGGTTACGAGCAGTACTTC.

About this clone itself: Other DNA sequences of this sample code for an identical CDR3. The chain has TRBV24-1 and TRBJ2-5, with D maybe TRBD2 (5 bases). CDR1 is KGHDR and CDR2 is SFDVKD in the germline V gene. V gave up 3 bases and J gave up 1 base, with 5 bases separating them. This CDR3 is 13 amino acids long. This chain's CDR3 is CATSDGSQETQYF. The CDR3 DNA reads TGTGCCACCAGTGATGGGAGCCAAGAGACCCAGTACTTC.

V usage is TRBV4-1 and J usage is TRBJ1-2, with 9 nucleotides matching TRBD1. CDR1 MGHRA and CDR2 YSYEKL come from the germline V gene. This CDR3 has 12 amino acids. V lost 6 bases to trimming and J lost 6 bases; unmatched junction nucleotides: 2. CDR3 nucleotides: TGCGCCAGCAGGGGACAGGGAAATGGCTACACCTTC. This encodes CASRGQGNGYTF.